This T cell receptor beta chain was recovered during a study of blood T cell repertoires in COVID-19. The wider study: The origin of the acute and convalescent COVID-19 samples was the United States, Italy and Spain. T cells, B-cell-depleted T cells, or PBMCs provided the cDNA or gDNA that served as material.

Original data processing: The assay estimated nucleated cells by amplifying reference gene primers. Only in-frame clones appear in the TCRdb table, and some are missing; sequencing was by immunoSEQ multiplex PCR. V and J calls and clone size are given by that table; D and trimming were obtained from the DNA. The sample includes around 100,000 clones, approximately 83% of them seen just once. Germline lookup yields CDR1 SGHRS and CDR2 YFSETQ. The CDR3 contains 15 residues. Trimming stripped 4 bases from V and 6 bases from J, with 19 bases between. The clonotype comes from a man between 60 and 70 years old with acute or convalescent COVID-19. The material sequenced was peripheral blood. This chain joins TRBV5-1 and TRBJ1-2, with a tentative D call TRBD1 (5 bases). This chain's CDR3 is CASSHGTPKVDGYTF. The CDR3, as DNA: TGCGCCAGCAGCCATGGGACTCCCAAGGTCGATGGCTACACCTTC.